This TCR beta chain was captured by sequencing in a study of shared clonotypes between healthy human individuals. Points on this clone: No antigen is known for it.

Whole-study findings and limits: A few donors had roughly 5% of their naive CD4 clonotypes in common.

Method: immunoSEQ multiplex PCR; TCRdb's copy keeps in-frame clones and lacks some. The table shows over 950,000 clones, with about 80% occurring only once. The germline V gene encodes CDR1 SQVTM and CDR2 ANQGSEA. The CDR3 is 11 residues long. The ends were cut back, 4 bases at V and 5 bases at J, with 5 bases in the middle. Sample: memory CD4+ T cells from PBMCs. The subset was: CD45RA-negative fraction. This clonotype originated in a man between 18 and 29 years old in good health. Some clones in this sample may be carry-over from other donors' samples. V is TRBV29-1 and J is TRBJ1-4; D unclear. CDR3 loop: CSVAANEKLFF. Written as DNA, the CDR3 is TGCAGCGTTGCCGCCAATGAAAAACTGTTTTTT.